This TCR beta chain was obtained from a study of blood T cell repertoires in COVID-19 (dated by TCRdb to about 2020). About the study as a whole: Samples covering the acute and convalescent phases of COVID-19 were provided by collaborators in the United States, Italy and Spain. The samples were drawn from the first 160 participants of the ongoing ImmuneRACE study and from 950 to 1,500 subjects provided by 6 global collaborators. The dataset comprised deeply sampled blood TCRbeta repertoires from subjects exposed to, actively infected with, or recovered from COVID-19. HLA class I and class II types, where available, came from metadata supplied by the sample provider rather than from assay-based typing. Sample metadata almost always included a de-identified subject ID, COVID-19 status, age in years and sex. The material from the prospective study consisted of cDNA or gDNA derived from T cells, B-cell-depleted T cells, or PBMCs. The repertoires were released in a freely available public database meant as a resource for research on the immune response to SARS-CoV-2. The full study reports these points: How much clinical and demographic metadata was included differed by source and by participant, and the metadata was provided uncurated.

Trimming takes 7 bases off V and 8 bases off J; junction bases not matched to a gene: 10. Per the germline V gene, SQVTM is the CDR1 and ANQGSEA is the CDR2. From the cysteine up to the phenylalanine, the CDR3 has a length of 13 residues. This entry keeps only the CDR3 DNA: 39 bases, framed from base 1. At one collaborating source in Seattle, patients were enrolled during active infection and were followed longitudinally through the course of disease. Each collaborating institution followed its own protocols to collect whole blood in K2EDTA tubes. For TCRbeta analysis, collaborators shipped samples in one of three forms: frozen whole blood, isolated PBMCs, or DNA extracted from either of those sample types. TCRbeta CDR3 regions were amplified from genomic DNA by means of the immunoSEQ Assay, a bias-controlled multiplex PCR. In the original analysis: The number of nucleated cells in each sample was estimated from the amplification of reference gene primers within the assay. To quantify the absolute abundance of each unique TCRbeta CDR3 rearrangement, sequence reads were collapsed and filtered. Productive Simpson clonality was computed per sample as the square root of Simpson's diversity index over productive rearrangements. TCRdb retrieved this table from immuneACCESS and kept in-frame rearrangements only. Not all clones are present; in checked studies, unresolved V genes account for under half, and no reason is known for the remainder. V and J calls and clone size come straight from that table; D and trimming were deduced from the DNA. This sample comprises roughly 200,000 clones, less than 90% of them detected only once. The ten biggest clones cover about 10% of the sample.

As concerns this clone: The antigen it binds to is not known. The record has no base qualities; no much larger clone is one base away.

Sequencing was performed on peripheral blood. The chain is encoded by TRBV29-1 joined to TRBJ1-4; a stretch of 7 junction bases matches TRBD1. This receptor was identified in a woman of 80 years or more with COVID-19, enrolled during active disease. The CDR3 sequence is CSALIGGIEKLFF. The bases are TGCAGCGCCCTTATAGGGGGCATAGAAAAACTGTTTTTT. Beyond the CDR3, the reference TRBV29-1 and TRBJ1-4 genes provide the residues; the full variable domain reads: SAVISQKPSRDICQRGTSLTIQCQVDSQVTMMFWYRQQPGQSLTLIATANQGSEATYESGFVIDKFPISRPNLTFSTLTVSNMSPEDSSIYLCSALIGGIEKLFFGSGTQLSVL.